These T cell receptor beta chains were read from a single sample in a study of T cells after yellow fever vaccination. TCRdb processed the 5' RACE reads anew with MiXCR; each CDR3 protein has one entry. The data show 450,000 to 600,000 distinct CDR3 sequences, around 16% seen once. Sequences were derived from PBMCs, sampled around 5 days after the first yellow fever vaccination. The source is a man younger than 35 who received the YFV17D yellow fever vaccine. The CDR3 runs from the conserved cysteine through the conserved F or W. Each record gives: clone size, J gene, D gene, CDR3 length, V gene, CDR3 DNA, CDR3 protein. D genes are given only for firm matches. For some rows the clone size is stated as once, few or many, or as a class when expanded; others skip it.

once,TRBJ2-3,TRBD2,15,TRBV4-2,TGTGCCAGCAGCCTGAAGCGGGGACGCACAGATACGCAGTATTTT,CASSLKRGRTDTQYF
few,TRBJ1-2,.,12,TRBV7-9,TGTGCCAGCAGCTTAGGGGTAGATGGCTACACCTTC,CASSLGVDGYTF
.,TRBJ2-3,TRBD2,15,TRBV7-3,TGTGCCAGCAGTACCGGACTAGCGAGCACAGATACGCAGTATTTT,CASSTGLASTDTQYF
.,TRBJ2-2,.,14,TRBV29-1,TGCAGCGTTGATAGGGTGGAGAACACCGGGGAGCTGTTTTTT,CSVDRVENTGELFF
.,TRBJ1-5,TRBD1,13,TRBV7-2,TGTGCCAGCACCTTCGACAGGGGTAAGCCCCAGCATTTT,CASTFDRGKPQHF
.,TRBJ2-5,.,14,TRBV7-8,TGTGCCAGCAGCTTAGCGCGGTTCCGAGAGACCCAGTACTTC,CASSLARFRETQYF
.,TRBJ2-6,.,19,TRBV11-2,TGTGCCAGCAGCTTAGGGTTTATGAGGGGCAAGTCTGGGGCCAACGTCCTGACTTTC,CASSLGFMRGKSGANVLTF
.,TRBJ2-7,TRBD2,14,TRBV6-5,TGTGCCAGCAGTTACTCGCGGGGGGGGCTTGAGCAGTACTTC,CASSYSRGGLEQYF
few,TRBJ2-1,.,13,TRBV6-1,TGTGCCAGCAGGCTCTCAGACTACAATGAGCAGTTCTTC,CASRLSDYNEQFF
.,TRBJ1-2,.,14,TRBV20-1,TGCAGTGTTAGACGCCAACAAGTCCGATATGGCTACACCTTC,CSVRRQQVRYGYTF
few,TRBJ1-3,.,13,TRBV9,TGTGCCAGCAGCGTAGGGGACTCTTACACCATATATTTT,CASSVGDSYTIYF
.,TRBJ1-5,.,16,TRBV4-3,TGCGCCAGCAGCCAAGATAGGGGGGGGCAGGATCAGCCCCAGCATTTT,CASSQDRGGQDQPQHF
few,TRBJ1-2,.,13,TRBV3-1,TGTGCCAGCAGCCAAGTCCACGACTATGGCTACACCTTC,CASSQVHDYGYTF
few,TRBJ1-2,.,13,TRBV5-6,TGTGCCAGCTCCCCCCGGCCGGACGATGGCTACACCTTC,CASSPRPDDGYTF
few,TRBJ1-2,.,12,TRBV20-1,TGCAGTGCGTGGACACTCAGGGAGGGCTACACCTTC,CSAWTLREGYTF
.,TRBJ2-1,.,13,TRBV12-3/TRBV12-4,TGTGCCAGCAGTCTGGACGATACCAATGAGCAGTTCTTC,CASSLDDTNEQFF
.,TRBJ1-1,.,12,TRBV30,TGTGCCTGGACAACAGTGAACACTGAAGCTTTCTTT,CAWTTVNTEAFF
.,TRBJ2-2,.,15,TRBV12-3/TRBV12-4,TGTGCCAGCAGTTTCCATTCCAGGGCGCCCGGGGAGCTGTTTTTT,CASSFHSRAPGELFF
.,TRBJ1-5,.,15,TRBV12-3/TRBV12-4,TGTGCCAGCAGACTGGGGACCGATTCTTTTCAGCCCCAGCATTTT,CASRLGTDSFQPQHF
many,TRBJ2-5,TRBD2,16,TRBV6-5,TGTGCCAGCAGTTACTCGAATAGCGGGGGGGAGGAGACCCAGTACTTC,CASSYSNSGGEETQYF
.,TRBJ1-1,.,14,TRBV4-3,TGCGCCAGCAGCCAGGTGGGGAGTGGAGCTGAAGCTTTCTTT,CASSQVGSGAEAFF
.,TRBJ2-3,TRBD1,14,TRBV6-2/TRBV6-3,TGTGCCAGCAGTTGGGGACAGGGAGTGGATACGCAGTATTTT,CASSWGQGVDTQYF
many,TRBJ2-1,.,12,TRBV28,TGTGCCAGCAGTAGGGACATGGATGAGCAGTTCTTC,CASSRDMDEQFF
few,TRBJ2-3,.,14,TRBV7-2,TGTGCCAGCAGCTTAATGGACGGCACAGATACGCAGTATTTT,CASSLMDGTDTQYF
few,TRBJ1-1,.,13,TRBV7-3,TGTGCCAGCAGCCCGCAAAATAGGGGTGAAGCTTTCTTT,CASSPQNRGEAFF
many,TRBJ2-1,.,12,TRBV12-3/TRBV12-4,TGTGCCAGCAGCTTAGTGGGAGGTGAGCAGTTCTTC,CASSLVGGEQFF
few,TRBJ2-3,.,14,TRBV27,TGTGCCAGCAGTTTATACGTCGACACAGATACGCAGTATTTT,CASSLYVDTDTQYF
few,TRBJ2-1,.,13,TRBV9,TGTGCCAGCAGCGCATCAATAAGCGGTGAGCAGTTCTTC,CASSASISGEQFF
many,TRBJ2-3,.,14,TRBV12-3/TRBV12-4,TGTGCCAGCAGTCCCGGGGTGAGCACAGATACGCAGTATTTT,CASSPGVSTDTQYF
.,TRBJ1-2,.,16,TRBV4-3,TGCGCCAGCAGCCAAGATCATAATCCGGGAGGGTATGGCTACACCTTC,CASSQDHNPGGYGYTF
.,TRBJ2-4,.,13,TRBV20-1,TGCAGTGCTCAAGACCCGGGCCCAAACATTCAGTACTTC,CSAQDPGPNIQYF
.,TRBJ1-5,.,14,TRBV5-1,TGCGCCAGCAGCTTGGACAGTGGGAATCAGCCCCAGCATTTT,CASSLDSGNQPQHF
.,TRBJ2-1,.,11,TRBV20-1,TGCAGTGCTAGTAGGTACCATGAGCAGTTCTTC,CSASRYHEQFF
many,TRBJ1-2,.,14,TRBV5-1,TGCGCCAGCAGTTCGGACAGCAATAACTATGGCTACACCTTC,CASSSDSNNYGYTF
few,TRBJ1-1,.,14,TRBV7-9,TGTGCCAGCAGTCGTGGAGCAGGGCGGACTGAAGCTTTCTTT,CASSRGAGRTEAFF
.,TRBJ2-7,.,14,TRBV29-1,TGCAGCGTTGATGAACGCGGCGGCGGCTACGAGCAGTACTTC,CSVDERGGGYEQYF
few,TRBJ1-2,.,14,TRBV6-5,TGTGCCAGCAGTTACTCGGGGACACAGGGAGGCTACACCTTC,CASSYSGTQGGYTF
.,TRBJ2-7,.,13,TRBV11-1,TGTGCCAGCAGCTTAACGGTGTCGAGCGAGCAGTACTTC,CASSLTVSSEQYF
few,TRBJ1-6,.,18,TRBV5-1,TGCGCCAGCAGCTTGGCCGGCGGGGGAGGGTCCTATAATTCACCCCTCCACTTT,CASSLAGGGGSYNSPLHF
many,TRBJ2-5,.,12,TRBV29-1,TGCAGCGTGAGGGGGGGCAGCGGGCCCCAGTACTTC,CSVRGGSGPQYF
.,TRBJ2-5,.,14,TRBV20-1,TGCAGTGCTATTGGACTAGGGGGGGGAGAGACCCAGTACTTC,CSAIGLGGGETQYF
.,TRBJ2-3,TRBD2,15,TRBV20-1,TGCAGTACACCCCCTACGCGGGGGAGCTTTGGTACGCAGTATTTT,CSTPPTRGSFGTQYF
few,TRBJ2-5,TRBD2,14,TRBV6-1,TGTGCCAGCAGCCTGACTAGCCGGGCGGAGACCCAGTACTTC,CASSLTSRAETQYF
.,TRBJ2-1,.,15,TRBV7-6,TGTGCCAGCAGCTTATCCCCAGGGGCTTACAATGAGCAGTTCTTC,CASSLSPGAYNEQFF
.,TRBJ1-1,TRBD1,12,TRBV3-1,TGTGCCACCGAGGGACAGGGGCTTGAAGCTTTCTTT,CATEGQGLEAFF
.,TRBJ2-5,.,15,TRBV7-6,TGTGCCAGCAGCTTATCTCCGGGGGGCAGGGAGACCCAGTACTTC,CASSLSPGGRETQYF
many,TRBJ2-5,.,16,TRBV7-2,TGTGCCAGCAGCCCCGGGGGTACTAGCCGCCGAGAGACCCAGTACTTC,CASSPGGTSRRETQYF
.,TRBJ1-2,.,16,TRBV7-2,TGTGCCAGCAGCCCCGCGGGGACACAAAGAACCTATGGCTACACCTTC,CASSPAGTQRTYGYTF
.,TRBJ2-7,TRBD1,14,TRBV18,TGTGCCAGCTCACCAGGGACAGGGGTTTTCGAGCAGTACTTC,CASSPGTGVFEQYF
many,TRBJ2-2,.,15,TRBV12-3/TRBV12-4,TGTGCCAGCAGTTTGCTAGGGTCGAACACCGGGGAGCTGTTTTTT,CASSLLGSNTGELFF
many,TRBJ2-2,.,14,TRBV5-5,TGTGCCAGCAGCTTGCGGCAGGACACCGGGGAGCTGTTTTTT,CASSLRQDTGELFF
.,TRBJ1-3,.,13,TRBV18,TGTGCCAGCTTACCGAGTGAGGGAAACACCATATATTTT,CASLPSEGNTIYF
few,TRBJ2-1,.,15,TRBV5-6,TGTGCCAGCACCCTGTCCCCCTACTCCTACAATGAGCAGTTCTTC,CASTLSPYSYNEQFF
many,TRBJ1-3,.,13,TRBV4-3,TGCGCCAGCAGCCAAGATTTGAGGAACACCATATATTTT,CASSQDLRNTIYF
few,TRBJ1-1,.,15,TRBV5-1,TGCGCCAGCAGCGACTCGGGCCTTCAGAGTACTGAAGCTTTCTTT,CASSDSGLQSTEAFF